What follows are 25 T cell receptor beta chains derived from one specimen sequenced in a study of CD8 T cells in Susac syndrome. With random hexamers, about 0.45 to 1 ug RNA was reverse transcribed. TCRdb passed the immunoSEQ multiplex PCR reads through MiXCR, listing each CDR3 protein once. The sample holds roughly 120,000 distinct CDR3 sequences, 90% to 95% seen once. Material: CD4+ T cells from PBMCs. These receptors were taken from a human donor with multiple sclerosis.

V usage is TRBV30 and J usage is TRBJ2-5; 7 bases are a match to TRBD2. J gave up 0 bases and V 4 bases, and 2 bases lay outside the gene matches. CDR1 is GTSNPN, CDR2 SVGIG, per germline (reference sequence). The CDR3 is 13 residues long. The CDR3 nucleotides read TGTGCCTGGATGGCGGGAGACCAAGAGACCCAGTACTTC. This sequence encodes CAWMAGDQETQYF. The complete variable domain, with remaining parts taken from reference TRBV30 and TRBJ2-5, reads SQTIHQWPATLVQPVGSPLSLECTVEGTSNPNLYWYRQAAGRGLQLLFYSVGIGQISSEVPQNLSASRPQDRQFILSSKKLLLSDSGFYLCAWMAGDQETQYFGPGTRLLVL.

The CDR3 sequence is CASSYLSPQTGGNQPQHF. In DNA, the CDR3 is TGTGCCAGCAGTTACCTCTCCCCTCAAACAGGGGGTAATCAGCCCCAGCATTTT. V is TRBV6-5 and J is TRBJ1-5, with 8 bases fitting TRBD1. Germline V gene data show CDR1 as MNHEY and CDR2 as SVGAGI. Trimming cost V 2 bases and J 4 bases; bases outside gene matches: 13. This CDR3 spans 18 amino acids.

The V gene is TRBV5-1, the J gene TRBJ2-2; perhaps TRBD2 as D (6 bases). Germline V gene data show CDR1 as SGHRS and CDR2 as YFSETQ. The CDR3 is made up of 15 amino acids. V was cut by 5 bases and J by 2 bases, with 13 bases left in between. CDR3 in DNA: TGCGCCAGCAGTCTTCGGGGGATCAACACCGGGGAGCTGTTTTTT. Its protein product is CASSLRGINTGELFF. The full variable domain, its missing parts supplied by reference TRBV5-1 and TRBJ2-2, is KAGVTQTPRYLIKTRGQQVTLSCSPISGHRSVSWYQQTPGQGLQFLFEYFSETQRNKGNFPGRFSGRQFSNSRSEMNVSTLELGDSALYLCASSLRGINTGELFFGEGSRLTVL.

The V gene is TRBV7-6, the J gene TRBJ2-1; tentatively, D is TRBD2 (6 bases). Germline V CDR1 and CDR2: SGHVS, FNYEAQ. The CDR3 contains 15 residues. Trimming took 2 bases from V and 10 from J, leaving 18 bases between them. CDR3 in amino acids: CASSLMAGPHGEQFF. CDR3 bases: TGTGCCAGCAGCTTAATGGCGGGGCCACACGGAGAGCAGTTCTTC.

The chain combines TRBV19 with TRBJ1-1; the D gene is possibly TRBD1 (6 bases). The ends were cut back, 6 bases at V and 1 base at J, with 15 bases in the middle. This CDR3 comprises 15 residues. The germline gives CDR1 LNHDA, CDR2 SQIVND (reference sequence). The CDR3 region has the DNA TGTGCCAGTAGGCAGGGGATTCAACGGAACACTGAAGCTTTCTTT. Its translation: CASRQGIQRNTEAFF.

V is TRBV6-2 or TRBV6-3 and J is TRBJ1-5, with TRBD1 as a possible D gene (6 bases). Looked up from germline, CDR1 is MNHEY and CDR2 is SVGEGT. V was shortened by 4 bases and J by 0 bases, with 10 bases between the two germline ends. The CDR3 runs 15 residues. CDR3 protein: CASSFGTHSNQPQHF. CDR3 nucleotides: TGTGCCAGCAGTTTCGGGACACATAGCAATCAGCCCCAGCATTTT.

The gene calls are TRBV6-6 and TRBJ2-7; D possibly corresponds to TRBD1 (5 bases). The CDR3 is made up of 12 amino acids. The V end lost 2 bases, the J end lost 7 bases, and 9 bases lay between the germline ends. Germline V CDR1 and CDR2: MNHNY, SVGAGI (reference sequence). The CDR3 loop reads CASSYGAGEQYF. In nucleotides, the CDR3 is TGTGCCAGCAGTTACGGGGCAGGAGAGCAGTACTTC.

The rearrangement links TRBV27 to TRBJ1-5, with 7 positions matching TRBD1. Germline CDR1 and CDR2: MNHEY and SMNVEV (reference sequence). The junction had 8 bases not matched to a gene; V was cut back by 6 bases and J by 3 bases. The CDR3 loop spans 15 amino acids. The CDR3 here is CASRGAGGHNQPQHF. In DNA, the CDR3 is TGTGCCAGCAGGGGGGCAGGGGGACACAATCAGCCCCAGCATTTT.

This clonotype was seen just once. The genes are TRBV5-1 and TRBJ2-7, with 12 positions matching TRBD1. This CDR3 spans 14 amino acids. With V trimmed by 4 bases and J by 5 bases, 4 bases remained unmatched. Germline V CDR1 and CDR2: SGHRS, YFSETQ. CDR3 region: CASSTGQGAHEQYF. The DNA for the CDR3 is TGCGCCAGCAGCACGGGACAGGGGGCCCACGAGCAGTACTTC.

V gene TRBV30 combines with J gene TRBJ1-4; D is uncertain. Germline assignment: CDR1 GTSNPN and CDR2 SVGIG (reference sequence). V dropped 2 bases and J dropped 8 bases, with 9 bases sitting between them. CDR3 length: 12 amino acids. The CDR3 here is CAWSTLREKLFF. CDR3 coding DNA: TGTGCCTGGAGTACACTCAGGGAAAAACTGTTTTTT. Full variable domain (missing parts from reference TRBV30 and TRBJ1-4): SQTIHQWPATLVQPVGSPLSLECTVEGTSNPNLYWYRQAAGRGLQLLFYSVGIGQISSEVPQNLSASRPQDRQFILSSKKLLLSDSGFYLCAWSTLREKLFFGSGTQLSVL.

The table lists this clonotype with a count of one. The chain couples TRBV7-7 to TRBJ2-2; D is undetermined. V lost 1 base and J lost 6, with 6 bases in between. Germline loops: CDR1 SSHAT, CDR2 FNYEAQ (reference sequence). The CDR3 is 13 amino acids. CDR3 nucleotides: TGTGCCAGCAGCTTAGTTCCCCCCGGGGAGCTGTTTTTT. This encodes CASSLVPPGELFF.

This chain connects TRBV20-1 to TRBJ2-7, with D possibly matching TRBD1 (6 bases). V lost 4 bases, J lost 7 bases, and 14 bases lay in between. The CDR3 is 12 residues long. CDR1 and CDR2 from the germline V gene are DFQATT and SNEGSKA (reference sequence). This CDR3 is CSATHQQGEQYF. In DNA, the CDR3 is TGCAGTGCTACTCATCAACAGGGAGAGCAGTACTTC.

V usage is TRBV27 and J usage is TRBJ1-5; no definite D call. This CDR3 is 15 amino acids long. Trimming took off 3 bases at V and 1 base at J, with 10 bases between the two ends. Per the germline V gene, CDR1 is MNHEY and CDR2 is SMNVEV (reference sequence). The CDR3 reads CASSLRQASNQPQHF. The CDR3 DNA reads as TGTGCCAGCAGTTTGCGGCAGGCGAGCAATCAGCCCCAGCATTTT.

The chain links TRBV6-2 or TRBV6-3 to TRBJ1-6; D perhaps matches TRBD1 (6 bases). CDR1 is MNHEY and CDR2 is SVGEGT in the germline V gene. This CDR3 contains 13 residues. V gave up 2 bases and J gave up 10 bases, with 9 bases separating them. The CDR3 DNA sequence: TGTGCCAGCAGTTACGGGGGGCACTCACCCCTCCACTTT. Amino acid sequence: CASSYGGHSPLHF.

V and J are TRBV10-3 and TRBJ2-2, with 13 bases aligning to TRBD2. The CDR3 is 15 amino acids. Germline V gives CDR1 ENHRY, CDR2 SYGVKD. After removal of 6 bases from V and 4 bases from J, the junction contained 2 bases not matched to a gene. The CDR3 sequence is CAISRTSGGTGELFF. The CDR3 DNA reads as TGTGCCATCAGCCGGACTAGCGGGGGCACCGGGGAGCTGTTTTTT.

This rearrangement joins TRBV7-2 to TRBJ1-2, with unresolved D. V gave up 3 bases and J gave up 4 bases, with 9 bases separating them. The CDR3 runs to 13 residues. Germline CDR1 reads SGHTA; CDR2 reads FQGNSA. The CDR3: CASSFGVTYGYTF. The CDR3, as DNA: TGTGCCAGCAGCTTTGGGGTTACCTATGGCTACACCTTC.

The chain combines TRBV5-1 with TRBJ1-5; no firm D call. V shed 0 bases and J shed 3 bases, with 10 bases lying between them. The CDR3 runs to 15 residues. CDR1 and CDR2 from the germline V gene are SGHRS and YFSETQ. The CDR3 is CASSLGPGINQPQHF. The CDR3 DNA follows: TGCGCCAGCAGCTTGGGCCCGGGTATCAATCAGCCCCAGCATTTT.

This chain links TRBV27 with TRBJ1-5; D not certain. This CDR3 comprises 14 residues. Trimming stripped 5 bases from V and 2 bases from J, with 10 bases between. CDR1 is MNHEY, CDR2 SMNVEV, per germline (reference sequence). CDR3 coding DNA: TGTGCCAGCAGTGTCAGTGGAGGCAATCAGCCCCAGCATTTT. Amino acids: CASSVSGGNQPQHF.

This rearrangement joins TRBV3-1 to TRBJ2-1, with D hard to call. The CDR3 length is 14 residues. V shed 3 bases and J shed 0 bases, with 6 bases lying between them. In germline, CDR1 is LGHDT, CDR2 YNNKEL (reference sequence). CDR3 in DNA: TGTGCCAGCAGCCAGGGGATCTCCTACAATGAGCAGTTCTTC. Translated: CASSQGISYNEQFF.

This chain connects TRBV5-4 to TRBJ1-4; 9 bases are shared with TRBD1. V shed 4 bases, J shed 8 bases, and the junction held 6 bases outside the gene matches. Germline assignment: CDR1 SGHNT and CDR2 YYREEE (reference sequence). CDR3 length equals 14 residues. The CDR3 is CASSPQGAGEKLFF. The CDR3 DNA is TGTGCCAGCAGCCCACAGGGGGCCGGGGAAAAACTGTTTTTT.

This clonotype was observed a handful of times. The rearrangement uses TRBV7-8 and TRBJ1-5, with 9 bases matching TRBD1. The V segment lost 1 base and the J segment 2 bases; nucleotides outside the gene matches: 0. CDR3 length: 15 amino acids. CDR1 is SGHVS, CDR2 FQNEAQ, per germline. CDR3 sequence: CASSLGTGGNQPQHF. The CDR3 coding sequence is TGTGCCAGCAGCTTAGGGACAGGGGGCAATCAGCCCCAGCATTTT.

The chain carries TRBV6-2 or TRBV6-3 and TRBJ2-3; TRBD2 is a possible D gene (7 bases). Trimming left V 8 bases short and J 3 bases short, with 15 bases between. Germline assignment: CDR1 MNHEY and CDR2 SVGEGT. This CDR3 comprises 14 residues. CDR3 protein: CASGGGRVTDTQYF. The CDR3, as DNA: TGTGCCAGCGGGGGGGGCCGGGTTACAGATACGCAGTATTTT.

This sequence joins TRBV30 and TRBJ2-7; D remains ambiguous. V lost 0 bases and J 5 bases, leaving 11 bases between the germline ends. CDR3 length: 13 amino acids. Germline V gene data show CDR1 as GTSNPN and CDR2 as SVGIG (reference sequence). CDR3 coding DNA: TGTGCCTGGAGTGTACGACCTCTTGACGAGCAGTACTTC. Its translation: CAWSVRPLDEQYF.

The V gene is TRBV20-1, the J gene TRBJ1-2; 7 positions match TRBD1. The CDR3 length is 13 residues. Unmatched junction bases numbered 10, after V lost 4 bases and J lost 8 bases. The germline gives CDR1 DFQATT, CDR2 SNEGSKA (reference sequence). CDR3 in DNA: TGCAGTGCTACGACAGACAGGGTAAAAGGCTACACCTTC. Translated, it gives CSATTDRVKGYTF.

The rearrangement uses TRBV12-3 or TRBV12-4 and TRBJ1-6; D is ambiguous. CDR3 length equals 14 residues. Trimming took off 6 bases at V and 11 bases at J, with 17 bases between the two ends. The CDR3 DNA follows: TGTGCCAGCAGCCCTGTACGATCTGGGGCACCCCTCCACTTT. This gives the protein CASSPVRSGAPLHF.